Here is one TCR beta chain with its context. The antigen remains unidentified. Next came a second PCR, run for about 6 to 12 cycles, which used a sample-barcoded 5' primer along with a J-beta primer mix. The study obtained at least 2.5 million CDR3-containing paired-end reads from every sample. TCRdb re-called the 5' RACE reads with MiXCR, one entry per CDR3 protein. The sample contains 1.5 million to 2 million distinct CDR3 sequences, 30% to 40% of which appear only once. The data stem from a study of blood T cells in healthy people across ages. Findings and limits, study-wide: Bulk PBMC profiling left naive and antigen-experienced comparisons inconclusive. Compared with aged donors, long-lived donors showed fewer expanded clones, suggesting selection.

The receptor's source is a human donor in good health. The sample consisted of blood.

The CDR3 coding sequence is TGTGCCAGCAGTTACCAGGGCCACCAAGAGACCCAGTACTTC. This codes for CASSYQGHQETQYF. This chain links TRBV12-3 or TRBV12-4 with TRBJ2-5; TRBD1 might be the D (5 bases). V gave up 4 bases and J gave up 0 bases, with 9 bases separating them. The CDR3 consists of 14 residues.